The rows below give T cell receptor beta chains drawn from one sample of a study of blood T cell repertoires in COVID-19. The assay was immunoSEQ multiplex PCR, and TCRdb's table has in-frame clones only and misses some. The table has some 170,000 clones, roughly 93% seen once. Source material: peripheral blood. Source of these receptors: a woman aged 55-69 years with COVID-19, enrolled during active disease. The CDR3 runs from the conserved cysteine through the conserved F or W. A D gene is named only where the DNA matches it firmly. Expanded clones get a size class; other rows say once, few or many, or leave the size out.

V	J	size	D	CDR3	DNA
TRBV6-6	TRBJ2-3	NA	TRBD2	CASSYSVRGGLDTQYF	TGTGCCAGCAGTTACTCTGTGCGGGGGGGATTAGATACGCAGTATTTT
TRBV6-1	TRBJ1-1	NA	NA	CATRGYGQMNTEAFF	TGTGCCACCAGAGGATACGGACAGATGAACACTGAAGCTTTCTTT
TRBV2	TRBJ1-5	NA	TRBD1	CATGTGSQPQHF	TGTGCCACCGGGACAGGGTCTCAGCCCCAGCATTTT
TRBV29-1	TRBJ2-3	NA	TRBD2	CSAGGSGNTQYF	TGCAGCGCGGGGGGTAGCGGGAATACGCAGTATTTT
TRBV30	TRBJ2-7	NA	TRBD1	CAWWDRTHEQYF	TGTGCCTGGTGGGACAGGACCCACGAGCAGTACTTC
TRBV18	TRBJ1-1	NA	TRBD1	CASSPGVQGAASTEAFF	TGTGCCAGCTCACCAGGGGTTCAGGGGGCAGCGTCCACTGAAGCTTTCTTT
TRBV24-1	TRBJ2-1	NA	NA	CATSENNMPEQFF	TGTGCCACCAGTGAGAACAATATGCCTGAGCAGTTCTTC
TRBV18	TRBJ2-5	NA	NA	CASSPKSINGVGTQYF	TGTGCCAGCTCACCAAAGTCTATTAACGGGGTAGGAACCCAGTACTTC
TRBV10-3	TRBJ1-3	NA	TRBD1	CAIRPTGDGNTIYF	TGTGCCATCAGGCCGACAGGGGATGGAAACACCATATATTTT
TRBV5-4	TRBJ2-1	few	TRBD2	CASSLEVSGLAGGNEQFF	TGTGCCAGCAGCTTGGAGGTGTCGGGATTAGCGGGAGGAAATGAGCAGTTCTTC
TRBV2	TRBJ1-5	NA	TRBD1	CASRDDRELQPQHF	TGTGCCAGCAGGGACGACAGGGAACTTCAGCCCCAGCATTTT
TRBV7-6	TRBJ1-1	NA	TRBD1	CASSPRTGDEAFF	TGTGCCAGCAGCCCCCGGACAGGGGATGAAGCTTTCTTT
TRBV19	TRBJ1-2	NA	NA	CASTSRDTFSYTF	TGTGCCAGTACTTCCAGGGACACCTTTTCCTACACCTTC
TRBV4-3	TRBJ2-7	NA	NA	CASSQDWGSPGAIKATYEQYF	TGCGCCAGCAGCCAAGATTGGGGGTCACCGGGAGCTATAAAGGCTACTTACGAGCAGTACTTC
TRBV5-5	TRBJ1-2	NA	NA	CASSSDRPPSNYGYTF	TGTGCCAGCAGCTCTGACAGGCCTCCATCTAACTATGGCTACACCTTC
TRBV5-4	TRBJ1-1	NA	NA	CASSLEQSNTEAFF	TGTGCCAGCAGCTTGGAACAGTCGAACACTGAAGCTTTCTTT
TRBV18	TRBJ1-6	NA	TRBD1	CASSPRQGADSPLHF	TGTGCCAGCTCACCGCGACAGGGGGCGGATTCACCCCTCCACTTT
TRBV6-5	TRBJ1-1	NA	NA	CASRRNTEAFF	TGTGCCAGCAGGAGGAACACTGAAGCTTTCTTT
TRBV5-1	TRBJ2-3	NA	NA	CASSLIDRATDTQYF	TGCGCCAGCAGCCTAATTGACAGAGCCACAGATACGCAGTATTTT
TRBV7-9	TRBJ1-1	few	NA	CASSLVSGGGTRTEAFF	TGTGCCAGCAGCTTAGTTTCGGGGGGCGGGACCCGGACTGAAGCTTTCTTT
TRBV12-3/TRBV12-4	TRBJ1-1	NA	NA	CASSLVQGEAFF	TGTGCCAGCAGTTTAGTCCAGGGAGAAGCTTTCTTT
TRBV6-6	TRBJ1-6	NA	NA	CASSYRDYNSPLHF	TGTGCCAGCAGTTACAGAGACTATAATTCACCCCTCCACTTT
TRBV19	TRBJ2-1	NA	NA	CASTRDSTFF	TGTGCCAGTACGCGGGACTCGACGTTCTTC
TRBV11-2	TRBJ2-7	NA	TRBD1	CASSISTGVELYEQYF	TGTGCCAGCAGCATCTCGACAGGGGTAGAATTGTACGAGCAGTACTTC
TRBV7-9	TRBJ1-6	NA	TRBD1	CASSLGQGLDSPLHF	TGTGCCAGCAGCTTAGGACAGGGGTTGGATTCACCCCTCCACTTT
TRBV5-8	TRBJ1-2	NA	NA	CASSLVGDGYTF	TGTGCCAGCAGCTTGGTAGGGGATGGCTACACCTTC
TRBV2	TRBJ1-5	NA	NA	CASSPIQNQPQHF	TGTGCCAGCAGTCCGATACAGAATCAGCCCCAGCATTTT
TRBV7-2	TRBJ1-5	NA	NA	CASSLRWGDQPQHF	TGTGCCAGCAGCTTAAGGTGGGGCGATCAGCCCCAGCATTTT
TRBV3-1/TRBV3-2	TRBJ2-5	NA	NA	CASSQDIVETQYF	TGTGCCAGCAGCCAAGATATCGTGGAGACCCAGTACTTC
TRBV5-8	TRBJ1-6	NA	TRBD1	CASKTLIFMGQGANSPLHF	TGTGCCAGCAAAACTCTAATATTCATGGGACAGGGGGCAAATTCACCCCTCCACTTT
TRBV19	TRBJ1-1	once	NA	CASSRRMNTEAFF	TGTGCCAGTAGTAGGAGAATGAACACTGAAGCTTTCTTT
TRBV6-5	TRBJ1-2	NA	NA	CASRVTESYGYTF	TGTGCCAGCAGGGTAACAGAGAGCTATGGCTACACCTTC
TRBV6-1	TRBJ1-1	NA	NA	CASSESAGMNTERGGSFF	TGTGCCAGCAGTGAATCGGCAGGCATGAACACTGAAAGGGGGGGTTCTTTCTTT
TRBV7-9	TRBJ2-2	NA	NA	CASSLIPAASNTGELFF	TGTGCCAGCAGCTTAATACCCGCGGCCTCGAACACCGGGGAGCTGTTTTTT
TRBV13	TRBJ1-2	once	TRBD1	CASRPGTVQDGYTF	TGTGCCAGCAGACCCGGGACAGTGCAGGATGGCTACACCTTC
TRBV5-1	TRBJ1-2	NA	TRBD1	CASSPPGQGYNGYTF	TGCGCCAGCAGCCCTCCGGGACAGGGGTATAATGGCTACACCTTC
TRBV19	TRBJ1-1	NA	NA	CASRSGHLNTEAFF	TGTGCCAGTAGGTCGGGACATTTGAACACTGAAGCTTTCTTT
TRBV19	TRBJ1-1	NA	TRBD1	CASNLQGANTEAFF	TGTGCCAGTAACCTGCAGGGGGCGAACACTGAAGCTTTCTTT
TRBV5-4	TRBJ2-1	NA	TRBD2	CASSRTSGGLNEQFF	TGTGCCAGCAGCCGTACTAGCGGGGGGCTCAATGAGCAGTTCTTC
TRBV4-1	TRBJ1-1	once	NA	CASSLARNTEAFF	TGCGCCAGCAGCCTAGCCAGGAACACTGAAGCTTTCTTT
TRBV7-9	TRBJ1-2	NA	NA	CASSLDRTYGYTF	TGTGCCAGCAGCTTAGACAGGACGTATGGCTACACCTTC
TRBV5-1	TRBJ1-2	NA	NA	CASSLLSGNGYTF	TGCGCCAGCAGCTTGTTGTCAGGGAATGGCTACACCTTC
TRBV7-2	TRBJ2-7	once	NA	CASSLGTKRDVGEQYF	TGTGCCAGCAGCTTAGGTACAAAGAGGGATGTGGGCGAGCAGTACTTC
TRBV6-2/TRBV6-3	TRBJ2-1	NA	TRBD2	CASSYSTSGTNEQFF	TGTGCCAGCAGTTACTCGACTAGCGGGACCAATGAGCAGTTCTTC
TRBV12-3/TRBV12-4	TRBJ1-2	once	NA	CASSFQGGYGYTF	TGTGCCAGCAGTTTTCAGGGCGGCTATGGCTACACCTTC
TRBV3-1/TRBV3-2	TRBJ2-7	NA	NA	CASSQVTSPYEQYF	TGTGCCAGCAGCCAAGTCACAAGTCCCTACGAGCAGTACTTC
TRBV19	TRBJ1-2	NA	NA	CASSIQGSNYGYTF	TGTGCCAGTAGTATTCAGGGCAGCAACTATGGCTACACCTTC
TRBV4-1	TRBJ2-1	NA	TRBD2	CASSLSSRGLVVDEQFF	TGCGCCAGCAGCCTCAGCTCTCGGGGACTAGTGGTTGATGAGCAGTTCTTC
TRBV18	TRBJ1-1	NA	TRBD1	CASSPLRDSREAFF	TGTGCCAGCTCACCTCTCCGGGACAGCCGTGAAGCTTTCTTT
TRBV30	TRBJ1-3	NA	NA	CAWTPSGRSSGNTIYF	TGTGCCTGGACCCCCTCCGGTCGGAGCTCTGGAAACACCATATATTTT
TRBV11-2	TRBJ1-6	NA	NA	CASSLAVSSPLHF	TGTGCCAGCAGCTTAGCGGTCTCTTCACCCCTCCACTTT
TRBV7-9	TRBJ2-2	few	TRBD2	CASSLGGGAFNTGELFF	TGTGCCAGCAGCTTAGGCGGGGGGGCCTTCAACACCGGGGAGCTGTTTTTT
TRBV20-1	TRBJ2-5	NA	TRBD2	CSASPRRTSGEETQYF	TGCAGTGCTAGTCCCCGTCGGACTAGCGGGGAAGAGACCCAGTACTTC